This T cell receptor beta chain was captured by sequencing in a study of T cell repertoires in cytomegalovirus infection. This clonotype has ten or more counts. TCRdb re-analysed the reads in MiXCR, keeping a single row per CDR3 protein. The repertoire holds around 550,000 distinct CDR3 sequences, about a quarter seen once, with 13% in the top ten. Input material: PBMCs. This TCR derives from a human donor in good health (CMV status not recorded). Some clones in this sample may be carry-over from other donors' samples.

The CDR3 sequence: CASSGGTSGILGETQYF. CDR3 sequence (DNA): TGTGCCAGCAGCGGGGGGACTAGCGGGATCCTGGGAGAGACCCAGTACTTC. The V call is TRBV6-1, the J call TRBJ2-5, with 13 bases matching TRBD2. CDR1 MNHNS and CDR2 SASEGT come from the germline V gene. The CDR3 totals 17 residues. Unmatched junction bases numbered 11, after V lost 6 bases and J lost 4 bases.